This entry features one T cell receptor beta chain sequence. Its cognate antigen is unknown. Through a sample-barcoded 5' primer and a J-beta primer mix, a second PCR was run for roughly 6 to 11 cycles. TCRdb called the 5' RACE reads again in MiXCR, with one record for every CDR3 protein. The data contain roughly 680,000 distinct CDR3 sequences, under 25% of them seen just once; the ten biggest clones take up around 3.4%. Losses at the gene ends were 5 bases for V and 5 bases for J; bases not matched to a gene: 5. Germline loops: CDR1 SEHNR, CDR2 FQNEAQ (reference sequence). CDR3 length equals 15 residues. Every donor provided around 9.5 milliliters of peripheral blood. The data belong to a study of blood T cells in healthy people across ages. Study-wide findings and caveats: In long-lived donors, naive CD4+ cell counts and diversity exceeded those of aged donors. When one million T cells were used, diversity estimates were thought to be underestimates.

The receptor's source is a man in his 70s in good health. The sample consisted of blood. The chain joins TRBV7-9 to TRBJ2-7, with 14 bases lining up with TRBD2. CDR3 sequence reads: CASSGGLAGDHEQYF. CDR3 bases: TGTGCCAGCAGCGGGGGACTAGCGGGAGACCACGAGCAGTACTTC.